Sequencing of this TCR beta chain was carried out in a study of blood T cell repertoires in COVID-19. About the research overall: Acute and convalescent COVID-19 specimens originated in the United States, Italy and Spain. Sample material is recorded as cDNA or gDNA derived from T cells, B-cell-depleted T cells, or PBMCs.

Produced via immunoSEQ multiplex PCR; TCRdb's table is partial and in-frame only. The data contain more than 55,000 clones, roughly 86% of them singletons. The sequence came from a man between 60 and 70 years old with active or convalescent COVID-19. The sequencing input was peripheral blood.

The CDR3 here is CASSLTTGGSYGYTF. The CDR3, as DNA: TGTGCCAGCAGCCTAACGACCGGGGGGTCCTATGGCTACACCTTC. The V call is TRBV5-6, the J call TRBJ1-2; tentatively, D is TRBD1 (5 bases). The germline V gene encodes CDR1 SGHDT and CDR2 YYEEEE. The CDR3 is 15 amino acids. The germline V and J ends were trimmed by 4 bases and 4 bases, with 17 bases remaining between them.